The 6 T cell receptor beta chains given below trace back to one sample, sequenced in a study of OX40 agonist ivuxolimab in advanced cancers. Using immunoSEQ multiplex PCR, the repertoire was profiled, and TCRdb retains in-frame clones only, with some absent. Seen here are 14,000 to 15,000 clones, 70% to 75% observed once, and the top ten hold 32%. Sequenced here: CD4+ or CD8+ T cells sorted from blood, sampled in a trial of the OX40 agonist ivuxolimab. Receptors originate from an adult with an advanced solid tumor such as melanoma, head and neck, liver or kidney cancer.

This chain uses TRBV27 with TRBJ2-3; 8 nucleotides align to TRBD2. J gave up 1 base and V 3 bases, and 6 bases lay outside the gene matches. Germline CDR1 reads MNHEY; CDR2 reads SMNVEV (reference sequence). The CDR3 contains 16 residues. This chain's CDR3 is CASSFLAGACTDTQYF. The DNA for the CDR3 is TGTGCCAGCAGTTTCCTAGCGGGCGCTTGCACAGATACGCAGTATTTT.

This clone was detected once. V usage is TRBV10-2 and J usage is TRBJ1-2, with D perhaps matching TRBD1 (5 bases). Germline V lookup: CDR1 WSHSY, CDR2 SAAADI. V lost 9 bases to trimming and J lost 8 bases, with 13 bases between them. The CDR3 covers 11 residues. For the CDR3, the DNA is TGCGCCAGTACAGGTCCTTGGGGCTACACCTTC. It yields the protein CASTGPWGYTF.

The chain has TRBV19 and TRBJ1-2; 8 bases map to TRBD1. Losses at the gene ends were 6 bases for V and 4 bases for J; bases not matched to a gene: 10. Germline CDR1 and CDR2: LNHDA and SQIVND (reference sequence). This CDR3 is built from 15 residues. Here the CDR3 DNA reads TGTGCCAGTAGAGTATTGGGACAGGAGTTCTATGGCTACACCTTC. This encodes CASRVLGQEFYGYTF.

V usage is TRBV28 and J usage is TRBJ2-7, with 9 bases aligning to TRBD1. Trimming removed 5 bases from V and 5 bases from J; junction bases left unmatched: 10. Per germline, CDR1 MDHEN and CDR2 SYDVKM. The CDR3 runs 15 residues. CDR3 protein: CASSTPGTGIDEQYF. CDR3 nucleotide sequence: TGTGCCAGCAGTACTCCCGGGACAGGGATAGACGAGCAGTACTTC.

The table lists this clone with a few counts. The rearrangement joins TRBV29-1 to TRBJ1-1, with D possibly matching TRBD1 (5 bases). Trimming shortened V by 3 bases and J by 9 bases, and 11 bases separated the two germline ends. This CDR3 contains 11 residues. Germline CDR1 is SQVTM and CDR2 is ANQGSEA. CDR3 DNA: TGCAGCGTTGAGGTCGAGGGGAAAGCTTTCTTT. Protein: CSVEVEGKAFF.

The chain uses TRBV5-1 and TRBJ2-7, with 7 bases aligning to TRBD2. The CDR3 runs to 14 residues. Germline CDR1 is SGHRS and CDR2 is YFSETQ. After removal of 5 bases from V and 3 bases from J, the junction contained 8 bases not matched to a gene. CDR3 loop: CASRGLPGHYEQYF. The CDR3 DNA sequence: TGCGCCAGCAGGGGACTACCCGGGCACTACGAGCAGTACTTC.